The present T cell receptor beta chain was sequenced within a study of molecular identifiers for immune sequencing clone quantification. Worth noting for this clonotype: The antigen is unknown. The germline gene is not matched at one end of the junction; a read error may be the cause.

TCRdb re-called the PCR reads through MiXCR, storing one row per CDR3 protein. The sample includes 50,000 or so distinct CDR3 sequences, roughly a quarter seen only once; the top ten take about 1.9%. Using 10%, 30% or 50% RNA, naive CD8 libraries were derived from around 20,000 to 1,000,000 sorted cells. Regarding the study as a whole: Clonotypes surpassing 20 RNA copies contained over 99% of effector molecules, versus under 1% in naive cells. Highly expanded clone sizes could end up underestimated if a barcode were shared by identical TCR molecules.

The specimen sequenced was naive CD8+ T cells from blood, with Jurkat cell RNA spiked in. Described subset: FACS-sorted CD8+CD4-CCR7+CD45RA+ naive T cells. The TCR comes from a human donor in good health. Some libraries in this study had Jurkat cell RNA spiked in.

The CDR3 DNA sequence: TGTGTCAGCAGAAGCGGACAGCTGGACGAGCAGTACTTC. Residues: CVSRSGQLDEQYF. J is TRBJ2-7 and V is TRBV6-2 or TRBV6-3; D possibly corresponds to TRBD1 (6 bases). CDR3 length: 13 residues. The germline gives CDR1 MNHEY, CDR2 SVGEGT.